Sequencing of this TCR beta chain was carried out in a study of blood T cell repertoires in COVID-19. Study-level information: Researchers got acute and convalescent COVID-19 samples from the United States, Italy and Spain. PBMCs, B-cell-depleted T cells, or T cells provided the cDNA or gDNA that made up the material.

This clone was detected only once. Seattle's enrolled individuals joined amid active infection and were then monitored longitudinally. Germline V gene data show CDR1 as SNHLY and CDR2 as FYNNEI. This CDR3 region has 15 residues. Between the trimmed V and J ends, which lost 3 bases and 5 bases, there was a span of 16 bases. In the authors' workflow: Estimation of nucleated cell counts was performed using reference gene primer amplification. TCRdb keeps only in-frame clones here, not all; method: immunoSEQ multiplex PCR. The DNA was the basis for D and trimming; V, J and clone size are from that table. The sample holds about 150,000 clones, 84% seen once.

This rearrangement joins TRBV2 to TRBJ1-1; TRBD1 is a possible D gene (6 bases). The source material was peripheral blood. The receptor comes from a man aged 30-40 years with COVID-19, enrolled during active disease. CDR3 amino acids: CASSDRGGWGTEAFF. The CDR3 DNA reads TGTGCCAGCAGTGACCGGGGGGGCTGGGGGACTGAAGCTTTCTTT.